Sequencing of this TCR beta chain was carried out in a study of neurological immune-mediated disorders. Synthesis of cDNA was carried out by template-switch 5'RACE. The reaction used 10-nucleotide random UMIs. MiXCR, run by TCRdb on the 5' RACE reads, gives a single entry per CDR3 protein. There are 65,000 to 95,000 distinct CDR3 sequences in the sample; approximately 5% occur only once, and about 2% lies in the top ten. V was shortened by 5 bases and J by 3 bases, with 8 bases between the two germline ends. From germline, CDR1 is DFQATT and CDR2 SNEGSKA (reference sequence). CDR3 length: 11 amino acids. This clonotype was found many times.

The TCR comes from a woman in her twenties or thirties with multiple sclerosis. The V gene is TRBV20-1, the J gene TRBJ2-7; the D gene is possibly TRBD2 (5 bases). The sequencing input was PBMCs. CDR3 bases: TGCAGTGCTGGGGAGATCTACGAGCAGTACTTC. Its translation is CSAGEIYEQYF.